This TCR beta chain was captured by sequencing in a study of spatial heterogeneity in lung cancer. Background on the study: The cohort: 65 to 80 early-stage, untreated non-small cell lung cancer patients.

TCRdb independently ran MiXCR on the 5' RACE reads; one entry per CDR3 protein. Among roughly 120,000 distinct CDR3 sequences listed, less than 15% were seen once. This clonotype was seen only a few times. The CDR3 has 14 residues. Trimming at V came to 4 bases and at J to 4 bases, leaving 2 bases not matched to a gene. Germline V lookup: CDR1 MNHEY, CDR2 SMNVEV (reference sequence). The time point here: blood at routine non-recurrence follow-up after resection. Material for sequencing was whole RNA from tumor, nontumor lung or frozen PBMC, left unsorted. The chain employs TRBV27 and TRBJ1-1; 11 bases align to TRBD1. The sample was PBMCs, taken at follow-up. The receptor was derived from a male donor with early-stage non-small cell lung cancer. CDR3 loop: CASSYGTGGTEAFF. For the CDR3, the DNA is TGTGCCAGCAGTTACGGGACAGGGGGCACTGAAGCTTTCTTT.